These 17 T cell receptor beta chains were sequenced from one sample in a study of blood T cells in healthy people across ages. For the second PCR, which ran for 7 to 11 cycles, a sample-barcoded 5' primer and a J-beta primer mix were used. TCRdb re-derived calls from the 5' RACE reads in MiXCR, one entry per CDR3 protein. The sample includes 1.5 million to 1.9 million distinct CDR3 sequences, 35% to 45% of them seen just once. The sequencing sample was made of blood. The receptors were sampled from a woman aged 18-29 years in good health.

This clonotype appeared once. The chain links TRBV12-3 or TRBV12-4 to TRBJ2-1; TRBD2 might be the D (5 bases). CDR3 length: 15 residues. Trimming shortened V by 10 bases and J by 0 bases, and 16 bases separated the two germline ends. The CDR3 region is CAILLTRSSYNEQFF. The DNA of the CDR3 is TGTGCCATCCTCCTTACTAGGAGCTCCTACAATGAGCAGTTCTTC.

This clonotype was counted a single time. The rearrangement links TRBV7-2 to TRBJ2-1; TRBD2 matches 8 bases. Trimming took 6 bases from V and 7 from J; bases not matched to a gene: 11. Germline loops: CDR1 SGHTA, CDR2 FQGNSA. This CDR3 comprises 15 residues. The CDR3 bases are TGTGCCAGCAGGTATAAGGGACTAGGGAGGAATGAGCAGTTCTTC. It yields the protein CASRYKGLGRNEQFF.

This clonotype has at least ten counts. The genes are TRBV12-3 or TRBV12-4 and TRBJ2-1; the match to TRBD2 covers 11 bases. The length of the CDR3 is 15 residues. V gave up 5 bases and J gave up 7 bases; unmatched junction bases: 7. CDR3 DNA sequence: TGTGCCAGCAGTCCGGGACTAGCGGATTCTAATGAGCAGTTCTTC. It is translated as CASSPGLADSNEQFF.

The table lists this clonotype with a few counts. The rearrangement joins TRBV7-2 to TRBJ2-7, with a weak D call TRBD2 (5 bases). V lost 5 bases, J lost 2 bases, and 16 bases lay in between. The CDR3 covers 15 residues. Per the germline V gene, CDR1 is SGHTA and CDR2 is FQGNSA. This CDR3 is CASSQRTGPPYEQYF. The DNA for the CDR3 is TGTGCCAGCAGCCAACGGACTGGACCACCCTACGAGCAGTACTTC.

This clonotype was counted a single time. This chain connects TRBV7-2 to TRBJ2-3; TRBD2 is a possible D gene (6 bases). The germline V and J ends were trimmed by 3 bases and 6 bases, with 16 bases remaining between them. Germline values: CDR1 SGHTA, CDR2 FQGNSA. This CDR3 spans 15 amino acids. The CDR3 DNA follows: TGTGCCAGCAGCTTGCGGGGCTACCGAGAGGATACGCAGTATTTT. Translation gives CASSLRGYREDTQYF. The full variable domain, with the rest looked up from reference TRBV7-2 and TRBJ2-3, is GAGVSQSPSNKVTEKGKDVELRCDPISGHTALYWYRQSLGQGLEFLIYFQGNSAPDKSGLPSDRFSAERTGGSVSTLTIQRTQQEDSAVYLCASSLRGYREDTQYFGPGTRLTVL.

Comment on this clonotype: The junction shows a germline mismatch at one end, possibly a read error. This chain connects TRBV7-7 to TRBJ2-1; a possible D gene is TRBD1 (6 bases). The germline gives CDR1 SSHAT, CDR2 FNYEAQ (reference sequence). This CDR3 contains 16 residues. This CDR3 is CASSLVTGGSSNEQFF. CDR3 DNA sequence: TGTGCCAGCAGCTTAGTCACTGGGGGCTCCTCCAATGAGCAGTTCTTC.

In nucleotides, the CDR3 is TGTGCCTGGAGTGTAGCGGCACAAGAGACCCAGTACTTC. It codes for CAWSVAAQETQYF. V is TRBV30 and J is TRBJ2-5; maybe TRBD2 (5 bases). The CDR3 covers 13 residues. V was cut by 0 bases and J by 2 bases, with 7 bases left in between. Germline V gene sequence: CDR1 GTSNPN, CDR2 SVGIG (reference sequence).

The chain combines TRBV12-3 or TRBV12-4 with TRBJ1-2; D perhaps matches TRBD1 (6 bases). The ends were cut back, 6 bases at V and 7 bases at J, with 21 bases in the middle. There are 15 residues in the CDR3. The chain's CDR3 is CASSPSARTDGGYTF. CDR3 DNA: TGTGCCAGCAGCCCTAGCGCCCGGACAGACGGTGGCTACACCTTC.

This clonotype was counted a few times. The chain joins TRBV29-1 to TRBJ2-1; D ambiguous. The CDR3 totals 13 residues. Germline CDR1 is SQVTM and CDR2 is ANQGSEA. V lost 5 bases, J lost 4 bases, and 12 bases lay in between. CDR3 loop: CSVLDHAYNEQFF. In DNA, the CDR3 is TGCAGCGTTCTTGATCACGCTTACAATGAGCAGTTCTTC.

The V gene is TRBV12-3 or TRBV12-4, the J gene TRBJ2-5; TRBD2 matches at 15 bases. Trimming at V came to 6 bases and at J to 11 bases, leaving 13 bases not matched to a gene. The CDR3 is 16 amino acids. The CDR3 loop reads CASSDRTSGGANEQYF. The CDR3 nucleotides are TGTGCCAGCAGCGACCGGACTAGCGGGGGGGCTAATGAGCAGTACTTC.

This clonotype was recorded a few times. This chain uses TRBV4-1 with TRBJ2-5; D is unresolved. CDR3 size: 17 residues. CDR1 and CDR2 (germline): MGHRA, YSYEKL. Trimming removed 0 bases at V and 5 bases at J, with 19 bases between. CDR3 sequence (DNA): TGCGCCAGCAGCCAAGATCGATGGCTAGATTCCGGGGAGACCCAGTACTTC. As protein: CASSQDRWLDSGETQYF.

The CDR3 sequence: CASSLTLGGGKGSNEQFF. The CDR3 bases are TGTGCCAGCAGTTTGACGTTAGGGGGGGGCAAGGGAAGCAATGAGCAGTTCTTC. The chain joins TRBV12-3 or TRBV12-4 to TRBJ2-1, with D possibly matching TRBD2 (7 bases). This CDR3 is 18 amino acids long. The V and J ends lost 3 bases and 6 bases respectively, with 24 bases between them.

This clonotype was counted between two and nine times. DNA for the CDR3: TGTGCCAGCAGTGGCAGGGGGGGGGATAATGAAAAACTGTTTTTT. Translated: CASSGRGGDNEKLFF. The rearrangement uses TRBV28 and TRBJ1-4; the match to TRBD1 covers 7 bases. The CDR3 has 15 amino acids. Germline V gives CDR1 MDHEN, CDR2 SYDVKM. V trimming: 5 bases; J trimming: 4 bases; junction bases outside the gene matches: 7.

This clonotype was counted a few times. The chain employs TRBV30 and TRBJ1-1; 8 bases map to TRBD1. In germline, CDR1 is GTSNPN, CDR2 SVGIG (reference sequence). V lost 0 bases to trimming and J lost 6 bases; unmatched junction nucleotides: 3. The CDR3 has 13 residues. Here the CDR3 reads CAWSVDRGSEAFF. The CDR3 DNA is TGTGCCTGGAGTGTTGACAGGGGTTCTGAAGCTTTCTTT.

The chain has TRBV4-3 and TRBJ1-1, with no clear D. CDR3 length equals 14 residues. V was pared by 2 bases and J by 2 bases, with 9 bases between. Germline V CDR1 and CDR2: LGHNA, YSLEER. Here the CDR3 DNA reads TGCGCCAGCAGCCAACTATTGGGTAACACTGAAGCTTTCTTT. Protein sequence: CASSQLLGNTEAFF.

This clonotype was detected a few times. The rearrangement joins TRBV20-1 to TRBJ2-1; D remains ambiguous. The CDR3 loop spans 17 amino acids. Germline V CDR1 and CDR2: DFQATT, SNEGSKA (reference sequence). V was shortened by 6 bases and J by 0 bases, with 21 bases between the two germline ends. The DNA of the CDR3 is TGCAGTGCGAAGGTGGTAGCCCCCCTTAGCTCCTACAATGAGCAGTTCTTC. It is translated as CSAKVVAPLSSYNEQFF.

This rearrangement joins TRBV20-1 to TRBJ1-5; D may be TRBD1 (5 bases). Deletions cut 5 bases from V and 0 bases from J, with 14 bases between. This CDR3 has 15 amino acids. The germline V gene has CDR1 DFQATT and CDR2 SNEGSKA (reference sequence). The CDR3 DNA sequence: TGCAGTGCTCGGGACCACCTCTATAGCAATCAGCCCCAGCATTTT. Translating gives CSARDHLYSNQPQHF.